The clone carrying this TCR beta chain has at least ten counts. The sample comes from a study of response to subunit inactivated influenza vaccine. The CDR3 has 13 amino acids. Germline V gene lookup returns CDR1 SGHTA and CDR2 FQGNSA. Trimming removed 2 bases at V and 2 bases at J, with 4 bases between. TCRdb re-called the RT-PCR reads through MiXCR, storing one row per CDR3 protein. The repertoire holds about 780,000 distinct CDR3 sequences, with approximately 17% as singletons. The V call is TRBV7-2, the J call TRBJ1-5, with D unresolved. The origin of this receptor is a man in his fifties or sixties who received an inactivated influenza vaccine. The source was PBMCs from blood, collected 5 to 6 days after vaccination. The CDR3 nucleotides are TGTGCCAGCAGCTTACGGGGCAATCAGCCCCAGCATTTT. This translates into CASSLRGNQPQHF.